This T cell receptor (beta chain) originates from a study of T cell changes during pregnancy in multiple sclerosis. Using immunoSEQ multiplex PCR, the repertoire was profiled, and TCRdb retains in-frame clones only, with some absent. The data hold around 35,000 clones, with nearly 95% observed a single time. The CDR3 spans 16 residues. Trimming at V came to 3 bases and at J to 2 bases, leaving 7 bases not matched to a gene. Germline CDR1 ENHRY, CDR2 SYGVKD. The receptor was derived from a female donor in good health, enrolled as a control in a pregnancy study. This material consisted of CD4+ T cells from peripheral blood mononuclear cells, taken in the third trimester of pregnancy. This chain uses TRBV10-3 with TRBJ2-3, with 8 bases matching TRBD2. CDR3: CAISDSLRGDTDTQYF. The CDR3 DNA follows: TGTGCCATCAGTGACTCCTTGCGGGGGGACACAGATACGCAGTATTTT.